Below, 7 T cell receptor beta chains from the same sample are listed, as sequenced in a study of regulatory T cells in long-lasting Graves disease. iRepertoire HTBI primers and Arm-PCR of CDR3 regions built TCR beta libraries. A single record per CDR3 protein comes from TCRdb applying MiXCR to the multiplex PCR reads. The profile shows 350,000 to 500,000 distinct CDR3 sequences, around 17% of them singletons. Indicated time point: newly diagnosed GD, antithyroid drugs for less than 3 months. Isolated PBMC RNA provided the starting material for the TCR library. The sample also formed part of further work on T cells in Graves' hyperthyroidism and ophthalmopathy.

This sample comprised peripheral blood mononuclear cells (PBMCs), obtained at new diagnosis, from a patient treated with antithyroid drugs. These receptors were collected from a woman in her 30s with Graves disease.

This clonotype was observed many times. The rearrangement links TRBV11-2 to TRBJ2-5; D tentatively reads TRBD1 or TRBD2 (6 bases each). This CDR3 is built from 17 residues. Trimming stripped 4 bases from V and 5 bases from J, with 23 bases between. Germline CDR1 is SGHAT and CDR2 is FQNNGV. The DNA for the CDR3 is TGTGCCAGCAGCTCCGAGAGGGGGGCAGATATAGGGGAGACCCAGTACTTC. Protein sequence: CASSSERGADIGETQYF.

This clonotype was seen a single time. The rearrangement links TRBV19 to TRBJ2-1, with 11 positions matching TRBD2. The CDR3 totals 15 residues. V shed 7 bases and J 10 bases; nucleotides not matched to a gene: 12. The germline V gene has CDR1 LNHDA and CDR2 SQIVND (reference sequence). The CDR3 here is CASNGGLADSIEQFF. DNA of the CDR3: TGTGCCAGTAATGGGGGACTAGCGGATTCAATAGAGCAGTTCTTC. Based on the CDR3 plus reference TRBV19 and TRBJ2-1, the full variable domain is DGGITQSPKYLFRKEGQNVTLSCEQNLNHDAMYWYRQDPGQGLRLIYYSQIVNDFQKGDIAEGYSVSREKKESFPLTVTSAQKNPTAFYLCASNGGLADSIEQFFGPGTRLTVL.

Ten or more counts support this clonotype. The chain combines TRBV29-1 with TRBJ2-3; 12 bases match TRBD2. The V and J ends lost 8 bases and 7 bases, in that order; junction bases with no gene match: 10. The germline V gene encodes CDR1 SQVTM and CDR2 ANQGSEA. The CDR3 covers 14 residues. CDR3 sequence: CSFRLAGVTYTQYF. CDR3 nucleotide sequence: TGCAGCTTCCGACTAGCGGGAGTGACATATACGCAGTATTTT.

This clonotype showed up many times. The chain links TRBV30 to TRBJ1-1, with D possibly TRBD1 on 6 matching bases. Germline-derived CDR1 and CDR2 are GTSNPN and SVGIG (reference sequence). The CDR3 covers 15 residues. V was pared by 2 bases and J by 0 bases, with 13 bases between. The CDR3 nucleotides are TGTGCCTGGAGTCTTCCAGGGACAATGAACACTGAAGCTTTCTTT. As protein: CAWSLPGTMNTEAFF.

The J gene is TRBJ1-1, the V gene TRBV3-1, with TRBD1 as a possible D gene (5 bases). V was pared by 3 bases and J by 3 bases, with 11 bases between. The CDR3 covers 14 residues. Germline V gives CDR1 LGHDT, CDR2 YNNKEL (reference sequence). The DNA of the CDR3 is TGTGCCAGCAGCCAGAGGGCAGGGTACACTGAAGCTTTCTTT. Protein: CASSQRAGYTEAFF.

This clonotype was found many times. The chain employs TRBV2 and TRBJ2-7; D unclear. With 3 bases removed from V and 3 bases from J, the gap between germline ends came to 9 bases. Germline values: CDR1 SNHLY, CDR2 FYNNEI. There are 13 residues in the CDR3. The chain's CDR3 is CASSDERHYEQYF. CDR3 sequence (DNA): TGTGCCAGCAGTGACGAACGGCACTACGAGCAGTACTTC.

Turning to this clonotype: A much larger clone lies a single base off, so this may be a read error. This chain joins TRBV6-6 and TRBJ2-5; D call uncertain. This CDR3 region has 14 residues. From germline, CDR1 is MNHNY and CDR2 SVGAGI (reference sequence). CDR3 sequence: CASSYSTGIETRYF. CDR3 nucleotide sequence: TGTGCCAGCAGTTACTCGACCGGTATCGAGACCCGGTACTTC.